The clone carrying this TCR beta chain was seen a handful of times. This sample was included in a study of early T cells in non-severe SARS-CoV-2 infection. From the 5' RACE reads, TCRdb called clonotypes with MiXCR, one entry per CDR3 protein. Among 97,000 or so distinct CDR3 sequences listed, around 13% were seen once. The source is an adult who was a healthcare worker with PCR-confirmed SARS-CoV-2 infection or an uninfected control (not recorded which). What was sequenced was whole blood.

The DNA of the CDR3 is TGTGCCAGCGGGCCTGGGGGGGCTAATGAAAAACTGTTTTTT. It specifies CASGPGGANEKLFF. J is TRBJ1-4 and V is TRBV6-5; D may be TRBD1 (5 bases). Per the germline V gene, CDR1 is MNHEY and CDR2 is SVGAGI. Trimming took 8 bases from V and 3 from J, leaving 13 bases between them. The CDR3 runs to 14 residues.